This T cell receptor beta chain stems from a study of graft-versus-host responses after intestinal transplantation. Assay: immunoSEQ multiplex PCR; the TCRdb copy retains only in-frame clones and omits some. The repertoire holds fewer than 110,000 clones, with roughly 86% as singletons. As to this clone: The antigen remains unidentified.

The starting material was unstimulated CD4+ T cells sorted from spleen or lymph node cells, obtained before transplant. This receptor was taken from a human donor who was the organ donor for an intestinal transplant.

CDR3 in amino acids: CASSPQGPSGNTIYF. The CDR3 DNA reads TGTGCCAGCAGCCCCCAAGGCCCCTCTGGAAACACCATATATTTT. The rearrangement uses TRBV5-6 and TRBJ1-3; no firm D call. The CDR3 runs 15 residues. CDR1 and CDR2 (germline): SGHDT, YYEEEE. Trimming shortened V by 4 bases and J by 0 bases, and 11 bases separated the two germline ends. Drawing the rest from reference TRBV5-6 and TRBJ1-3, the complete variable domain is DAGVTQSPTHLIKTRGQQVTLRCSPKSGHDTVSWYQQALGQGPQFIFQYYEEEERQRGNFPDRFSGHQFPNYSSELNVNALLLGDSALYLCASSPQGPSGNTIYFGEGSWLTVV.